Presented here are 9 T cell receptor beta chains from one specimen sequenced in a study of T cell changes during pregnancy in multiple sclerosis. Sequencing was performed with immunoSEQ multiplex PCR; in TCRdb, only in-frame clones are kept and a portion is missing. In the table there are around 88,000 clones, around 94% of which are singletons. The source material was peripheral blood, sampled in the first trimester of pregnancy. Receptor source: a female donor with multiple sclerosis, enrolled in a pregnancy study.

The J gene is TRBJ2-7, the V gene TRBV27, with TRBD2 matching over 10 bases. The CDR3 runs to 16 residues. V was clipped by 0 bases and J by 3 bases; unmatched bases: 5. Per germline, CDR1 MNHEY and CDR2 SMNVEV (reference sequence). CDR3 sequence (DNA): TGTGCCAGCAGTTTATCGTGGACTAGCGGTATCTACGAGCAGTACTTC. Amino acid sequence: CASSLSWTSGIYEQYF.

J is TRBJ2-5 and V is TRBV4-2; 9 nucleotides agree with TRBD2. Trimming cost V 0 bases and J 3 bases; bases outside gene matches: 8. Germline lookup yields CDR1 LGHNA and CDR2 YNFKEQ. The CDR3 extends over 17 amino acids. The CDR3 here is CASSQDWSSGAKETQYF. The DNA for the CDR3 is TGTGCCAGCAGCCAAGATTGGTCTAGCGGGGCCAAAGAGACCCAGTACTTC.

The rearrangement links TRBV29-1 to TRBJ2-7; D unresolved. Trimming removed 2 bases at V and 0 bases at J, with 5 bases between. The V gene's germline CDR1 is SQVTM and CDR2 ANQGSEA. The CDR3 spans 12 residues. The DNA of the CDR3 is TGCAGCGTTGAAACGGTCTCCTACGAGCAGTACTTC. Amino acid sequence: CSVETVSYEQYF.

The chain is built from TRBV28 and TRBJ2-7; D may be TRBD1 (6 bases). Germline V gene sequence: CDR1 MDHEN, CDR2 SYDVKM. Trimming pared 6 bases from V and 6 bases from J, leaving 12 bases between. The CDR3 runs to 12 residues. This CDR3 reads CASSSSRGEQYF. In DNA, the CDR3 is TGTGCCAGCAGCTCCAGCAGGGGCGAGCAGTACTTC.

This chain connects TRBV5-1 to TRBJ2-1; D remains ambiguous. V was shortened by 0 bases and J by 0 bases, with 7 bases between the two germline ends. The CDR3 extends over 15 amino acids. The V gene's germline CDR1 is SGHRS and CDR2 YFSETQ. In DNA, the CDR3 is TGCGCCAGCAGCTTGGTCGTGAGCTCCTACAATGAGCAGTTCTTC. As protein: CASSLVVSSYNEQFF.

The V and J genes are TRBV18 and TRBJ1-2; maybe TRBD1 (6 bases). This CDR3 comprises 14 residues. CDR1 and CDR2 (germline): KGHSH, LQKENI. Trimming took off 8 bases at V and 7 bases at J, with 20 bases between the two ends. This CDR3 reads CASHPKAQGSGYTF. The CDR3, as DNA: TGTGCCAGCCACCCGAAGGCACAGGGCTCTGGCTACACCTTC.

The chain couples TRBV27 to TRBJ1-4; TRBD1 is a possible D gene (5 bases). CDR1 MNHEY and CDR2 SMNVEV come from the germline V gene (reference sequence). V lost 3 bases and J 3 bases, leaving 8 bases between the germline ends. The CDR3 length is 14 residues. CDR3 amino acids: CASSLYRSNEKLFF. The CDR3 region has the DNA TGTGCCAGCAGTTTGTACAGGTCTAATGAAAAACTGTTTTTT.

The CDR3 DNA follows: TGCGCCAGCAGCCAAGTTCCTCCGGTGGACTATGGCTACACCTTC. Amino acid sequence: CASSQVPPVDYGYTF. The chain has TRBV4-3 and TRBJ1-2; D not resolved. The CDR3 spans 15 residues. CDR1 is LGHNA and CDR2 is YSLEER in the germline V gene. Trimming cost V 1 base and J 3 bases, with 12 bases left between them.

The chain joins TRBV18 to TRBJ2-5, with D possibly matching TRBD1 (5 bases). Germline CDR1 is KGHSH and CDR2 is LQKENI. The V gene lost 5 bases and the J gene lost 5 bases, with 15 bases spanning the gap. The CDR3 has 14 residues. The CDR3 nucleotides read TGTGCCAGCTCAGGGGCAAACCGGTGGGAGACCCAGTACTTC. This codes for CASSGANRWETQYF. The full variable domain, its missing parts supplied by reference TRBV18 and TRBJ2-5, is NAGVMQNPRHLVRRRGQEARLRCSPMKGHSHVYWYRQLPEEGLKFMVYLQKENIIDESGMPKERFSAEFPKEGPSILRIQQVVRGDSAAYFCASSGANRWETQYFGPGTRLLVL.